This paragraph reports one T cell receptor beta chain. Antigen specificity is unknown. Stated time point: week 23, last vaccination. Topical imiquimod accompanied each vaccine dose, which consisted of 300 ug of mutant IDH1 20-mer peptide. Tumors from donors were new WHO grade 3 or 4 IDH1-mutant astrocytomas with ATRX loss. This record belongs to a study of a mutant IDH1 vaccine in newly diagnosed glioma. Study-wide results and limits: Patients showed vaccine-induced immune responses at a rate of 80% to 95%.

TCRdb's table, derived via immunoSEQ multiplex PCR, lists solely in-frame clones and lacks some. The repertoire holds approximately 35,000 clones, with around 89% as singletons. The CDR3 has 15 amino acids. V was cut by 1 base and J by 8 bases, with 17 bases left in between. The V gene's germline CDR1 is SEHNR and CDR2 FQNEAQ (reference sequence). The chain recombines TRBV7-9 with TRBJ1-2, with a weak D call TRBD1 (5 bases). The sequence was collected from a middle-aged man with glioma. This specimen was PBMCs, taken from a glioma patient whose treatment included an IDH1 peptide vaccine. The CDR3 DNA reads TGTGCCAGCAGCTTAGTCGGAGCAGGGAAAGACGGCTACACCTTC. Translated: CASSLVGAGKDGYTF.